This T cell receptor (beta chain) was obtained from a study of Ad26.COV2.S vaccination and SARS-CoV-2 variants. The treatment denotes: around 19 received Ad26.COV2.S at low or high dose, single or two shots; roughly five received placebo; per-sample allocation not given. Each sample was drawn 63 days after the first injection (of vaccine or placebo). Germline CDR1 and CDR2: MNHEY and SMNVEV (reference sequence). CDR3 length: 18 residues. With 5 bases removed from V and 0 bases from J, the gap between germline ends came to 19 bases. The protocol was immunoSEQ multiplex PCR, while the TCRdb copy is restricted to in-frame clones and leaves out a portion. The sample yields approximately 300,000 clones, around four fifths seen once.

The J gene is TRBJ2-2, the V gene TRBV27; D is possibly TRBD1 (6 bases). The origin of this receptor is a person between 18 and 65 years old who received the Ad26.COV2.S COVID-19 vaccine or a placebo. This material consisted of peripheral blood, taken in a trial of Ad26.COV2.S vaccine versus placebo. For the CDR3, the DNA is TGTGCCAGCAGTAAAAATAATCCAGGGGCCGCGAACACCGGGGAGCTGTTTTTT. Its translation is CASSKNNPGAANTGELFF.